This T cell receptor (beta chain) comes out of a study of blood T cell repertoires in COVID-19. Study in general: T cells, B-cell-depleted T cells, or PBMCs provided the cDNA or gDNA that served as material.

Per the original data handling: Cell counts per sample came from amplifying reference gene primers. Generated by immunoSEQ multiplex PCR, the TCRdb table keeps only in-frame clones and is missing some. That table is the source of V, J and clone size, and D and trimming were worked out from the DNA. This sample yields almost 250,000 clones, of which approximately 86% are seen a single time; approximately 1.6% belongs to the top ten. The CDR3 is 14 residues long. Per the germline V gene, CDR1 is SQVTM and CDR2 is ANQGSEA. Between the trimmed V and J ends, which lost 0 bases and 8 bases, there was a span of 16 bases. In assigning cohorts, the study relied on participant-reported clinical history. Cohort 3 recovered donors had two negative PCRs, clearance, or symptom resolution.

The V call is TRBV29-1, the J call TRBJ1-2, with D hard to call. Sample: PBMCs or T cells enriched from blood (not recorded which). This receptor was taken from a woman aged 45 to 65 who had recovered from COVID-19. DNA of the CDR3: TGCAGCGTTGAAGATCCCGGTTCGAGTTGGGGCTACACCTTC. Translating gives CSVEDPGSSWGYTF. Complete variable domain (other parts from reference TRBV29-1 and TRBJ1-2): SAVISQKPSRDICQRGTSLTIQCQVDSQVTMMFWYRQQPGQSLTLIATANQGSEATYESGFVIDKFPISRPNLTFSTLTVSNMSPEDSSIYLCSVEDPGSSWGYTFGSGTRLTVV.